This T cell receptor beta chain was captured in a study of identical twins. General study points: Models, which agreed with sharing between unrelated individuals, nonetheless underestimated the out-of-frame TCR alpha sharing seen in monozygotic twins. Cross-sectional statistical analysis was relied on for the conclusions, without the same donors being followed.

Points on this clonotype: Its antigen is unknown.

Addition of a universal primer site occurred through template switching, and cDNA carried unique molecular identifiers. In TCRdb, the 5' RACE reads were re-called with MiXCR into one record per CDR3 protein. The table lists some 1,700,000 distinct CDR3 sequences, 32% of them singletons. The CDR3 has 16 amino acids. Germline lookup yields CDR1 MDHEN and CDR2 SYDVKM. Deletions cut 6 bases from V and 0 bases from J, with 15 bases between. The source of this sequence is a newborn girl in good health. Sequenced input: cord blood. The chain uses TRBV28 and TRBJ2-1, with TRBD1 as a possible D gene (6 bases). CDR3 sequence (DNA): TGTGCCAGCAGCTCCGCCGGGACAAGCTCCTACAATGAGCAGTTCTTC. Its translation is CASSSAGTSSYNEQFF.